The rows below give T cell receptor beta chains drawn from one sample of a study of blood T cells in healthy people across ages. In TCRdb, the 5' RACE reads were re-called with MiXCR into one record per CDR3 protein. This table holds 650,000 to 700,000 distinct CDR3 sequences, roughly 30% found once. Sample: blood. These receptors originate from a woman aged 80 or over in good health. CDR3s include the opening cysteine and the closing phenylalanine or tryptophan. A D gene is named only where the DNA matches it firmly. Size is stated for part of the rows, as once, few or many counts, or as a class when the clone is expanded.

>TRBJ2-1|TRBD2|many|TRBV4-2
CASSQDSGGTYNEQFF
TGTGCCAGCAGCCAGGATAGCGGGGGGACTTACAATGAGCAGTTCTTC
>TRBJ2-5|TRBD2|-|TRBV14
CASSQSRLGGKPGETQYF
TGTGCCAGCAGCCAATCGCGGTTGGGAGGGAAGCCCGGAGAGACCCAGTACTTC
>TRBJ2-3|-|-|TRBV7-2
CASSLALRTSTDTQYF
TGTGCCAGCAGCTTAGCGTTGCGGACTAGCACAGATACGCAGTATTTT
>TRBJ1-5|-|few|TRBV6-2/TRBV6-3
CASSSGAPRLLAQHF
TGTGCCAGCAGCTCAGGGGCCCCCCGGCTGTTGGCCCAGCATTTT
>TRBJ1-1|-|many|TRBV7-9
CASSSQANTEAFF
TGTGCCAGCAGCTCTCAGGCGAACACTGAAGCTTTCTTT
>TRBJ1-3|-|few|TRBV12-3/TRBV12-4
CASRPLSSTGNTIYF
TGTGCCAGCAGGCCATTATCATCCACTGGAAACACCATATATTTT
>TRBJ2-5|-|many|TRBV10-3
CAISWGAETQYF
TGTGCCATCAGCTGGGGGGCAGAGACCCAGTACTTC
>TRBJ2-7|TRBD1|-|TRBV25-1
CASSEYSAGGSYEQYF
TGTGCCAGCAGTGAATATTCGGCAGGGGGATCCTACGAGCAGTACTTC
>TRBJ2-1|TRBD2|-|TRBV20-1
CSATSGGAGYNEQFF
TGCAGTGCCACTAGCGGGGGGGCAGGTTACAATGAGCAGTTCTTC
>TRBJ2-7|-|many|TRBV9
CASSVAAGISYEQYF
TGTGCCAGCAGCGTAGCTGCGGGGATCTCCTACGAGCAGTACTTC
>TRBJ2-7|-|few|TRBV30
CAWSDFGRGFYEQYF
TGTGCCTGGAGTGATTTCGGCAGGGGCTTCTACGAGCAGTACTTC
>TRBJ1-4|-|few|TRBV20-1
CSASAGGRPTNEKRFF
TGCAGTGCTAGTGCGGGGGGCCGCCCAACTAATGAAAAACGGTTTTTT
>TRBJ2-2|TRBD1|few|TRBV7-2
CASSTTGQGASGELFF
TGTGCCAGCAGCACCACGGGACAGGGGGCCTCCGGGGAGCTGTTTTTT
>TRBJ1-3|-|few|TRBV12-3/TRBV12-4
CASSYLSSGNTIYF
TGTGCCAGCAGTTATCTGAGCTCTGGAAACACCATATATTTT
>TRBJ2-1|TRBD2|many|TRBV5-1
CASSVLAGGPDNEQFF
TGCGCCAGCAGCGTTTTAGCGGGGGGGCCGGACAATGAGCAGTTCTTC
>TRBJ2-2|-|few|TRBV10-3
CAINRQVDLNTGELFF
TGTGCCATCAACCGCCAAGTCGACCTGAACACCGGGGAGCTGTTTTTT
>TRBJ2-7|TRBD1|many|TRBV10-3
CAINDRDSYEQYF
TGTGCCATCAACGACAGGGACTCCTACGAGCAGTACTTC
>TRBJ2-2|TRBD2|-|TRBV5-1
CASSGLADGNTGELFF
TGCGCCAGCAGCGGGCTAGCGGACGGGAACACCGGGGAGCTGTTTTTT
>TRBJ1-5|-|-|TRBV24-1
CATSGGVHQPQHF
TGTGCCACCAGTGGGGGGGTCCATCAGCCCCAGCATTTT
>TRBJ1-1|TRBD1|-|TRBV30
CAWSHTGGLGTEAFF
TGTGCCTGGAGTCACACAGGGGGCCTTGGCACTGAAGCTTTCTTT
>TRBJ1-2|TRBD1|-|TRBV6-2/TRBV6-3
CASEPDPTGFYGYTF
TGTGCCAGCGAACCAGACCCGACAGGGTTCTATGGCTACACCTTC
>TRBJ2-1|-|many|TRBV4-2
CASSQAQFNEQFF
TGTGCCAGCAGCCAAGCTCAATTCAATGAGCAGTTCTTC
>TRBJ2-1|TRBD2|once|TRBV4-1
CTSSRELAGALNEQFF
TGCACCAGCAGCCGAGAACTAGCGGGAGCCCTCAATGAGCAGTTCTTC